Listed here are 17 T cell receptor beta chains from one sample, sequenced in a study of T cells in Graves' hyperthyroidism and ophthalmopathy. Using RNA transcripts as the source, TCR beta CDR3 regions were amplified. Using the HTBI primer set, a first-round RT-PCR was run on the TCR CDR3. In TCRdb, the multiplex PCR reads were re-called with MiXCR into one record per CDR3 protein. The sample gives hundreds of thousands of distinct CDR3 sequences, under 15% of which show up once; less than 15% is in the top ten. The sequenced material came from blood. Receptors were obtained from a man younger than 30 with Graves' ophthalmopathy.

This clonotype was detected only a few times. The rearrangement links TRBV27 to TRBJ1-2; maybe TRBD1 (5 bases). The V gene lost 6 bases and the J gene lost 7 bases, with 18 bases spanning the gap. The germline CDR1 and CDR2 sequences are MNHEY and SMNVEV (reference sequence). The CDR3 has 14 amino acids. DNA for the CDR3: TGTGCCAGCAGGACAGTGACCCCTACTGCTGGCTACACCTTC. Translation: CASRTVTPTAGYTF.

The sample holds many counts of this clonotype. The chain links TRBV10-2 to TRBJ2-3; D unclear. V was pared by 8 bases and J by 1 base, with 13 bases between. The CDR3 has 14 residues. Germline V gene lookup returns CDR1 WSHSY and CDR2 SAAADI. This CDR3 reads CASGYNSGTDTQYF. For the CDR3, the DNA is TGCGCCAGCGGTTATAACTCGGGCACAGATACGCAGTATTTT.

This clonotype was counted only a few times. This sequence joins TRBV7-3 and TRBJ1-1; D remains ambiguous. The germline V gene has CDR1 SGHTA and CDR2 FQGTGA. The ends were cut back, 5 bases at V and 6 bases at J, with 16 bases in the middle. CDR3 length: 14 amino acids. CDR3 protein: CASSPYGVGAEAFF. The CDR3 coding sequence is TGTGCCAGCAGCCCCTATGGGGTCGGGGCTGAAGCTTTCTTT.

This clonotype was found a few times. The V and J genes are TRBV15 and TRBJ2-1, with D possibly matching TRBD2 (7 bases). Germline V lookup: CDR1 LNHNV, CDR2 YYDKDF (reference sequence). This CDR3 comprises 15 residues. Trimming removed 5 bases at V and 5 bases at J, with 16 bases between. Written as DNA, the CDR3 is TGTGCCACCAGCGGCGGGGGCCTGATCAACAATGAGCAGTTCTTC. As protein: CATSGGGLINNEQFF.

This clonotype was seen more than once but under ten times. This sequence joins TRBV4-1 and TRBJ2-1; a weak D match, TRBD2 (6 bases). CDR3 length: 14 amino acids. The V gene lost 1 base and the J gene lost 5 bases, with 9 bases spanning the gap. From germline, CDR1 is MGHRA and CDR2 YSYEKL. CDR3: CASSQAGVNNEQFF. The CDR3 DNA is TGCGCCAGCAGCCAAGCGGGGGTAAACAATGAGCAGTTCTTC.

This clonotype has a handful of counts. The rearrangement joins TRBV27 to TRBJ1-2; D call uncertain. Germline-derived CDR1 and CDR2 are MNHEY and SMNVEV (reference sequence). The CDR3 has 14 residues. Trimming took 5 bases from V and 4 from J, leaving 14 bases between them. The CDR3 nucleotides are TGTGCCAGCAGTCCGTCCGGGTACCCCTATGGCTACACCTTC. This sequence encodes CASSPSGYPYGYTF.

This clonotype was observed many times. The chain carries TRBV30 and TRBJ1-3; D ambiguous. V dropped 7 bases and J dropped 0 bases, with 10 bases sitting between them. The germline V gene has CDR1 GTSNPN and CDR2 SVGIG (reference sequence). CDR3 length: 13 amino acids. Here the CDR3 DNA reads TGTGCCTTGATCCGTGACTCTGGAAACACCATATATTTT. Its translation is CALIRDSGNTIYF.

The sample holds many counts of this clonotype. The V call is TRBV2, the J call TRBJ2-7; 9 bases are a match to TRBD1. Germline CDR1 reads SNHLY; CDR2 reads FYNNEI. The CDR3 has 15 residues. V lost 3 bases to trimming and J lost 2 bases; unmatched junction nucleotides: 5. The CDR3 sequence: CASSDPGQGPYEQYF. Here the CDR3 DNA reads TGTGCCAGCAGTGACCCGGGACAGGGCCCCTACGAGCAGTACTTC.

This clonotype was seen only a few times. The rearrangement uses TRBV7-9 and TRBJ1-1; the D is unclear. This CDR3 region has 12 residues. V was clipped by 7 bases and J by 1 base, with 7 bases between them. The germline V gene encodes CDR1 SEHNR and CDR2 FQNEAQ (reference sequence). The CDR3 protein is CASKHTNTEAFF. CDR3 sequence (DNA): TGTGCCAGCAAGCATACGAACACTGAAGCTTTCTTT.

This clonotype showed up many times. V usage is TRBV12-3 or TRBV12-4 and J usage is TRBJ1-4, with D possibly being TRBD1 (5 bases). The CDR3 spans 14 residues. Trimming took 6 bases from V and 6 from J, leaving 14 bases between them. CDR3 in amino acids: CASRLTAGHEKLFF. The CDR3 DNA follows: TGTGCCAGCAGGCTGACAGCCGGCCATGAAAAACTGTTTTTT.

The chain carries TRBV27 and TRBJ2-1; 12 bases align to TRBD2. The CDR3 runs to 15 residues. Germline V gene sequence: CDR1 MNHEY, CDR2 SMNVEV (reference sequence). V dropped 5 bases and J dropped 7; count of bases not matched to a gene: 6. The CDR3 is CASSTLAGGPNEQFF. In DNA form, the CDR3 reads TGTGCCAGCAGTACCCTAGCGGGGGGGCCGAATGAGCAGTTCTTC.

The sample holds a few counts of this clonotype. The V call is TRBV9, the J call TRBJ2-5; D call uncertain. Looked up from germline, CDR1 is SGDLS and CDR2 is YYNGEE. The length of the CDR3 is 14 residues. Trimming stripped 0 bases from V and 4 bases from J, with 10 bases between. CDR3 DNA sequence: TGTGCCAGCAGCGTAGTTCATTGGGGAGAGACCCAGTACTTC. It encodes CASSVVHWGETQYF.

For this clonotype: This clone may be a read error of a much larger clone one base away. This chain links TRBV27 with TRBJ1-1; D call uncertain. Germline-derived CDR1 and CDR2 are MNHEY and SMNVEV (reference sequence). The CDR3 is 13 residues long. The V and J ends lost 5 bases and 1 base respectively, with 8 bases between them. Written as DNA, the CDR3 is TGTGCCAGCAGTGACTACAAGAACACTGAAGCTTTCTTT. It translates to CASSDYKNTEAFF.

This chain joins TRBV18 and TRBJ2-7; a possible D gene is TRBD2 (5 bases). From germline, CDR1 is KGHSH and CDR2 LQKENI. This CDR3 region has 15 residues. Trimming cost V 2 bases and J 0 bases, with 11 bases left between them. For the CDR3, the DNA is TGTGCCAGCTCACCAATTCAGCGGCCCTCCTACGAGCAGTACTTC. Protein sequence: CASSPIQRPSYEQYF.

This chain connects TRBV5-6 to TRBJ2-3, with 8 positions matching TRBD2. J lost 7 bases, V lost 0 bases, and 7 bases had no gene match. The CDR3 length is 15 residues. The V gene's germline CDR1 is SGHDT and CDR2 YYEEEE. The CDR3 is CASSLGIAGSNTQYF. The CDR3 DNA reads as TGTGCCAGCAGCTTGGGTATAGCGGGGTCAAATACGCAGTATTTT.

This clonotype was found many times. The chain recombines TRBV5-1 with TRBJ2-7, with TRBD1 matching 8 bases. V was clipped by 5 bases and J by 7 bases; unmatched bases: 5. This CDR3 has 12 amino acids. Per germline, CDR1 SGHRS and CDR2 YFSETQ. CDR3 in amino acids: CASRGQAEEQYF. Here the CDR3 DNA reads TGCGCCAGCAGGGGACAGGCTGAAGAGCAGTACTTC.

The chain carries TRBV27 and TRBJ1-6, with 9 bases matching TRBD1. V lost 0 bases to trimming and J lost 0 bases; unmatched junction nucleotides: 6. Germline CDR1 MNHEY, CDR2 SMNVEV (reference sequence). The CDR3 consists of 19 residues. The CDR3 sequence: CASSLSIDRGSSYNSPLHF. In DNA, the CDR3 is TGTGCCAGCAGTTTATCGATAGACAGGGGGAGCTCCTATAATTCACCCCTCCACTTT.